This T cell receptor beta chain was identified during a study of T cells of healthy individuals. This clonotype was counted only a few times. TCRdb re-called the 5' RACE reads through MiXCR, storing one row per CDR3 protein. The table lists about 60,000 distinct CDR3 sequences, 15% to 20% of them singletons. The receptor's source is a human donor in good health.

The chain's CDR3 is CASRPDRFGGWSQHF. CDR3 nucleotide sequence: TGTGCCAGCAGACCGGACAGGTTTGGGGGATGGTCCCAGCATTTT. This sequence joins TRBV28 and TRBJ1-5; TRBD1 agrees at 7 bases. CDR3 size: 15 residues. V shed 6 bases, J shed 11 bases, and the junction held 16 bases outside the gene matches. Germline V gene sequence: CDR1 MDHEN, CDR2 SYDVKM.